The clone carrying this TCR beta chain came up many times. This entry belongs to a study of regulatory T cells in long-lasting Graves disease. Stated time point: newly diagnosed GD, antithyroid drugs for less than 3 months. Following extraction of RNA from PBMCs, that RNA was used to make the TCR library. CDR3-region Arm-PCR and iRepertoire HTBI primers produced the TCR beta libraries. TCRdb fed the multiplex PCR reads into MiXCR, producing one record per CDR3 protein. The sample holds around 250,000 distinct CDR3 sequences, about 17% seen once. Germline V gives CDR1 DFQATT, CDR2 SNEGSKA (reference sequence). Trimming took off 3 bases at V and 2 bases at J, with 11 bases between the two ends. This CDR3 spans 14 amino acids. These data were also filed under a second study, of T cells in Graves' hyperthyroidism and ophthalmopathy.

The source of this sequence is a woman in her 30s with Graves disease. The V call is TRBV20-1, the J call TRBJ1-5, with D possibly being TRBD1 (6 bases). Sequenced here: peripheral blood mononuclear cells (PBMCs), sampled at new diagnosis, from a patient treated with antithyroid drugs. The CDR3 nucleotides read TGCAGTGCTAGGGTGGGGGGCGGCAATCAGCCCCAGCATTTT. Its protein product is CSARVGGGNQPQHF.